A single sample is the source of the 5 T cell receptor beta chains below, sequenced in a study of T cells in localized non-small cell lung cancer. Produced via immunoSEQ multiplex PCR; TCRdb's table is partial and in-frame only. The data hold more than 30,000 clones, with approximately 72% observed a single time. The sample was peripheral blood, taken before any cancer treatment. Every receptor here comes from a male donor older than 55 with stage II squamous cell lung carcinoma.

V usage is TRBV30 and J usage is TRBJ1-5, with unresolved D. Per germline, CDR1 GTSNPN and CDR2 SVGIG (reference sequence). The CDR3 has 16 amino acids. V was cut by 0 bases and J by 4 bases, with 16 bases left in between. CDR3 bases: TGTGCCTGGAGTGTTAGGATGGCGAGGGCTAATCAGCCCCAGCATTTT. It is translated as CAWSVRMARANQPQHF. The complete variable domain, with remaining parts taken from reference TRBV30 and TRBJ1-5, reads SQTIHQWPATLVQPVGSPLSLECTVEGTSNPNLYWYRQAAGRGLQLLFYSVGIGQISSEVPQNLSASRPQDRQFILSSKKLLLSDSGFYLCAWSVRMARANQPQHFGDGTRLSIL.

This CDR3 is CASSLGSQLNEQFF. In nucleotides, the CDR3 is TGCGCCAGCAGCTTGGGTTCGCAGCTCAATGAGCAGTTCTTC. The chain couples TRBV5-1 to TRBJ2-1; D call uncertain. Germline V gives CDR1 SGHRS, CDR2 YFSETQ. The CDR3 has 14 amino acids. Trimming stripped 0 bases from V and 6 bases from J, with 10 bases between.

The rearrangement uses TRBV19 and TRBJ2-1; 9 positions match TRBD2. Germline assignment: CDR1 LNHDA and CDR2 SQIVND (reference sequence). J gave up 0 bases and V 5 bases, and 5 bases lay outside the gene matches. The CDR3 totals 16 residues. CDR3 coding DNA: TGTGCCAGTAGTCCAGGACTAGCGCCCTCCTACAATGAGCAGTTCTTC. It is translated as CASSPGLAPSYNEQFF.

V and J are TRBV2 and TRBJ2-3; the match to TRBD2 covers 13 bases. Per germline, CDR1 SNHLY and CDR2 FYNNEI. The V gene end was trimmed by 5 bases and the J gene end by 5 bases; junction bases not matched to a gene: 13. The CDR3 extends over 18 amino acids. CDR3: CASSSGLAGALLGDTQYF. DNA for the CDR3: TGTGCCAGCAGTTCAGGACTAGCGGGGGCTCTTTTAGGAGATACGCAGTATTTT.

This clone was found once. This rearrangement joins TRBV7-8 to TRBJ2-7, with D tentatively TRBD1 (6 bases). Trimming pared 7 bases from V and 6 bases from J, leaving 19 bases between. Germline V gives CDR1 SGHVS, CDR2 FQNEAQ. This CDR3 region has 14 residues. Here the CDR3 reads CASTQGQGSREQYF. The DNA of the CDR3 is TGTGCCAGCACCCAGGGGCAGGGGAGTCGCGAGCAGTACTTC.